Sequencing of this TCR beta chain was carried out in a study of early T cells in non-severe SARS-CoV-2 infection (dated by TCRdb to the early 2020s). In terms of the full investigation: Because TCR sequencing relied on bulk RNA taken from unsorted whole blood, pairing of alpha and beta chains was not possible.

There are 12 amino acids in the CDR3, from cysteine to phenylalanine inclusive. The only DNA kept is the CDR3, 36 bases in frame from the first base. V is cut by 1 base and J by 10 bases, and the space between the germline ends is 10 bases. CDR1 and CDR2 are read off the germline V gene (reference sequence) as DFQATT and SNEGSKA. The study was a case-control design nested within a healthcare worker cohort in London, UK, with weekly nasopharyngeal swab PCR tests and blood sampling. Healthcare workers were recruited during the week of the UK lockdown, between 23 and 31 March 2020, and followed weekly for up to 16 weeks. On this clonotype itself: It lacks a known antigen. It has no much larger one-base neighbor in the sample; base qualities were not kept.

The method was 5' RACE. TCRdb shows the sequencer as NextSeq 500. In the TCR library protocol, unique molecular identifiers were attached to individual cDNA molecules to correct for PCR bias and sequencing error. Sequencing covered both TCR alpha and beta chains, and within each sample the abundances of alpha and beta sequences were tightly co-correlated. As for the authors' bioinformatics: Decombinator V4 was used to perform V gene, J gene and CDR3 annotation of TCR sequences. Expanded TCRs were defined as changing significantly between any two time points under a Poisson model with p below 0.0001. Abundances of TCRs were expressed as counts per million after normalisation to the total number of TCRs sequenced in each sample. TRAV1-2 paired with TRAJ12, TRAJ20 or TRAJ33 defined MAIT TCRs, while TRAV10 paired with TRAJ18 defined iNKT TCRs. A search of VDJdb, accessed on 1 November 2021, was run for TCRs annotated to CMV, EBV and SARS-CoV-2, with TCRs annotated for multiple antigens excluded. The public sequencing data were trimmed at Q25 with fastp and processed into clonotypes with MiXCR by TCRdb, which kept only in-frame beta chains. Here each entry gathers all rows of one CDR3 protein and keeps the most common genes and DNA. What appears here as the V and J calls and clone size reflects TCRdb's work, not the paper's. Here the sample has about 58,000 distinct CDR3 sequences; 9.5% to 15% occur a single time. 3% to 4.5% of the sample is taken by the ten largest.

Overall results and qualifications from the work: Matching against VDJdb was skewed toward anti-spike CD8 responses, likely underestimated virus-specific expansions, and missed private and CD4 specificities.

This TCR was sampled from an adult who was a healthcare worker with PCR-confirmed SARS-CoV-2 infection or an uninfected control (not recorded which). Sequenced sample: whole blood. The V and J segments used are TRBV20-1 and TRBJ1-4; the D gene lacks a confident call. The CDR3 corresponds to CSARGQLGKLFF. The nucleotides read TGCAGTGCTAGAGGGCAACTTGGAAAACTGTTTTTT.